A single sample is the source of the 28 T cell receptor beta chains below, sequenced in a study of PD-1 blockade in classical Hodgkin lymphoma. Time point: cycle 4 day 1 (C4D1), after more than five weeks of nivolumab. Brentuximab vedotin exposure varied among the patients, all of whom had relapsed after autologous stem cell transplantation. Sequencing was performed with immunoSEQ multiplex PCR; in TCRdb, only in-frame clones are kept and a portion is missing. The table shows around 21,000 clones, with around three quarters occurring only once. Specimen: peripheral blood mononuclear cells (PBMCs), collected before the fourth cycle of nivolumab. Receptor source: a human donor with classical Hodgkin lymphoma.

This clone came up a few times. V usage is TRBV6-5 and J usage is TRBJ2-4, with D tentatively TRBD1 (6 bases). The germline gives CDR1 MNHEY, CDR2 SVGAGI. With 5 bases removed from V and 1 base from J, the gap between germline ends came to 9 bases. This CDR3 has 14 amino acids. CDR3 protein: CASSPGVAKNIQYF. CDR3 bases: TGTGCCAGCAGTCCAGGGGTGGCCAAAAACATTCAGTACTTC.

This chain connects TRBV2 to TRBJ2-2, with TRBD2 identical over 9 bases. Germline assignment: CDR1 SNHLY and CDR2 FYNNEI. The CDR3 has 16 amino acids. With V trimmed by 3 bases and J by 6 bases, 8 bases remained unmatched. The CDR3 reads CASSEGSGRDPGELFF. Here the CDR3 DNA reads TGTGCCAGCAGTGAGGGTAGCGGGAGAGATCCCGGGGAGCTGTTTTTT.

By sample fraction, this clone is medium-sized. The V gene is TRBV29-1, the J gene TRBJ1-6; D gene unclear. V was cut by 4 bases and J by 7 bases, with 14 bases left in between. CDR3 length: 14 residues. CDR1 is SQVTM and CDR2 is ANQGSEA in the germline V gene. CDR3 sequence: CSVVWFIINSPLHF. DNA for the CDR3: TGCAGCGTTGTATGGTTCATAATCAATTCACCCCTCCACTTT.

The chain links TRBV25-1 to TRBJ1-5, with D perhaps TRBD1 (6 bases). CDR3 length equals 15 residues. Germline loops: CDR1 MGHDK, CDR2 SYGVNS. The germline V and J ends were trimmed by 5 bases and 5 bases, with 16 bases remaining between them. The CDR3 region is CASSLTARGYQPQHF. The CDR3 region has the DNA TGTGCCAGCAGTTTGACGGCAAGGGGGTATCAGCCCCAGCATTTT.

CDR3 loop: CASRLGTVSYEQYF. CDR3 in DNA: TGTGCCAGCAGATTAGGGACAGTCTCCTACGAGCAGTACTTC. The rearrangement links TRBV28 to TRBJ2-7; 7 bases match TRBD1. The CDR3 has 14 amino acids. The V gene's germline CDR1 is MDHEN and CDR2 SYDVKM. Trimming removed 6 bases from V and 0 bases from J; junction bases left unmatched: 5.

In its sample, this clone ranks as medium-sized (0.01 to 0.1%). The rearrangement uses TRBV19 and TRBJ1-5; no definite D call. This CDR3 is built from 12 residues. The ends were cut back, 5 bases at V and 6 bases at J, with 8 bases in the middle. Germline CDR1 reads LNHDA; CDR2 reads SQIVND (reference sequence). CDR3 loop: CASSFVGQPQHF. The CDR3 nucleotides are TGTGCCAGTAGTTTCGTTGGTCAGCCCCAGCATTTT.

The chain recombines TRBV19 with TRBJ1-2, with a tentative D call TRBD1 (6 bases). Trimming stripped 2 bases from V and 5 bases from J, with 12 bases between. Germline CDR1 is LNHDA and CDR2 is SQIVND (reference sequence). This CDR3 is built from 14 residues. The CDR3 sequence: CASSIRGFGYGYTF. CDR3 DNA sequence: TGTGCCAGTAGTATAAGGGGGTTCGGTTATGGCTACACCTTC.

This sequence joins TRBV28 and TRBJ1-4; possibly TRBD1 for D (5 bases). The CDR3 totals 17 residues. Germline V lookup: CDR1 MDHEN, CDR2 SYDVKM. V shed 5 bases and J shed 2 bases, with 18 bases lying between them. CDR3 in amino acids: CASSPIPRVMTNEKLFF. Written as DNA, the CDR3 is TGTGCCAGCAGTCCCATACCCAGGGTTATGACTAATGAAAAACTGTTTTTT.

This clone was seen a single time. The V call is TRBV6-5, the J call TRBJ2-7; 7 bases are a match to TRBD1. CDR3 length: 15 amino acids. Germline lookup yields CDR1 MNHEY and CDR2 SVGAGI. V was pared by 5 bases and J by 0 bases, with 7 bases of the junction left unmatched. CDR3 region: CASSGKDRFSYEQYF. CDR3 in DNA: TGTGCCAGCAGTGGAAAGGACAGGTTCTCCTACGAGCAGTACTTC.

This sequence joins TRBV7-9 and TRBJ2-1, with D tentatively TRBD1 (6 bases). Trimming cost V 5 bases and J 6 bases, with 11 bases left between them. Germline V gene sequence: CDR1 SEHNR, CDR2 FQNEAQ (reference sequence). The CDR3 sequence is 13 residues long. This CDR3 is CASSPRTVNEQFF. Written as DNA, the CDR3 is TGTGCCAGCAGCCCCCGGACAGTCAATGAGCAGTTCTTC.

The chain carries TRBV6-5 and TRBJ2-7; the D gene is possibly TRBD1 (5 bases). Germline V gene data show CDR1 as MNHEY and CDR2 as SVGAGI. This CDR3 has 11 amino acids. The CDR3 DNA follows: TGTGCCAGCGGGGATAGACAGTTCGGAGACGTC. Its protein is CASGDRQFGDV.

V is TRBV11-2 and J is TRBJ1-2, with 8 bases matching TRBD1. CDR3 length: 14 residues. CDR1 and CDR2 from the germline V gene are SGHAT and FQNNGV. V lost 1 base to trimming and J lost 7 bases; unmatched junction nucleotides: 5. The CDR3 DNA reads as TGTGCCAGCAGCTTAGTCCAGGGGGCAGGTGGCTACACCTTC. Amino acids: CASSLVQGAGGYTF.

This clone has only a few counts. This chain links TRBV2 with TRBJ1-4, with TRBD1 identical over 8 bases. CDR3 length equals 13 residues. Trimming removed 7 bases from V and 5 bases from J; junction bases left unmatched: 3. Germline V gene data show CDR1 as SNHLY and CDR2 as FYNNEI. DNA of the CDR3: TGTGCCAGCACCAGGACAGGGAATGAAAAACTGTTTTTT. Translated, it gives CASTRTGNEKLFF.

The V gene is TRBV7-2, the J gene TRBJ2-7; TRBD2 matches at 10 bases. The CDR3 has 15 amino acids. Germline assignment: CDR1 SGHTA and CDR2 FQGNSA. V shed 5 bases and J 0 bases; nucleotides not matched to a gene: 4. This chain's CDR3 is CASSHRTSGSYEQYF. CDR3 sequence (DNA): TGTGCCAGCAGCCACCGGACTAGCGGCTCCTACGAGCAGTACTTC.

Only one count was recorded for this clone. V gene TRBV9 combines with J gene TRBJ2-3, with D perhaps matching TRBD2 (6 bases). Looked up from germline, CDR1 is SGDLS and CDR2 is YYNGEE. The CDR3 is 15 residues long. V was shortened by 3 bases and J by 1 base, with 12 bases between the two germline ends. In DNA, the CDR3 is TGTGCCAGCAGCGCGGGAGAGGGCCGCACAGATACGCAGTATTTT. Translation gives CASSAGEGRTDTQYF.

On this clone itself: Additional DNA sequences in this sample encode the identical CDR3. V and J are TRBV4-3 and TRBJ2-2; D remains ambiguous. CDR3 length: 16 amino acids. V shed 1 base and J shed 3 bases, with 12 bases lying between them. From germline, CDR1 is LGHNA and CDR2 YSLEER. CDR3 region: CASSQVLGSDTGELFF. The DNA for the CDR3 is TGCGCCAGCAGCCAAGTGTTGGGCAGTGACACCGGGGAGCTGTTTTTT.

This chain uses TRBV7-6 with TRBJ2-1; D possibly uses TRBD1 or TRBD2 (5 bases each). V lost 5 bases to trimming and J lost 4 bases, with 9 bases between them. The V gene's germline CDR1 is SGHVS and CDR2 FNYEAQ. CDR3 size: 13 residues. As DNA, the CDR3 is TGTGCCAGCAGCCCGGGACCTTACAATGAGCAGTTCTTC. Protein product: CASSPGPYNEQFF.

The chain recombines TRBV9 with TRBJ2-7, with TRBD2 identical over 9 bases. Per the germline V gene, CDR1 is SGDLS and CDR2 is YYNGEE. This CDR3 is built from 15 residues. The V and J ends lost 2 bases and 2 bases, in that order; junction bases with no gene match: 5. The CDR3 sequence: CASSVSASGTYEQYF. The CDR3 DNA sequence: TGTGCCAGCAGCGTCTCCGCTAGCGGGACCTACGAGCAGTACTTC.

The chain carries TRBV5-1 and TRBJ2-1; TRBD2 might be the D (6 bases). CDR1 SGHRS and CDR2 YFSETQ come from the germline V gene. Trimming took off 4 bases at V and 1 base at J, with 12 bases between the two ends. This CDR3 has 15 residues. CDR3 bases: TGCGCCAGCAGCCACGGGACTCATTCCTACAATGAGCAGTTCTTC. This encodes CASSHGTHSYNEQFF. The full variable domain, with the rest looked up from reference TRBV5-1 and TRBJ2-1, is KAGVTQTPRYLIKTRGQQVTLSCSPISGHRSVSWYQQTPGQGLQFLFEYFSETQRNKGNFPGRFSGRQFSNSRSEMNVSTLELGDSALYLCASSHGTHSYNEQFFGPGTRLTVL.

The table lists this clone with a count of one. The genes are TRBV7-2 and TRBJ1-2; D gene uncertain. V lost 5 bases and J lost 5, with 15 bases in between. This CDR3 comprises 14 residues. The V gene's germline CDR1 is SGHTA and CDR2 FQGNSA. Here the CDR3 DNA reads TGTGCCAGCAGCGTCAGGTTAAAGGGATATGGCTACACCTTC. Residues: CASSVRLKGYGYTF. Together with reference TRBV7-2 and TRBJ1-2, the CDR3 gives the full variable domain: GAGVSQSPSNKVTEKGKDVELRCDPISGHTALYWYRQSLGQGLEFLIYFQGNSAPDKSGLPSDRFSAERTGGSVSTLTIQRTQQEDSAVYLCASSVRLKGYGYTFGSGTRLTVV.

The rearrangement uses TRBV7-9 and TRBJ2-3; D is perhaps TRBD1 or TRBD2 (6 bases each). V gave up 1 base and J gave up 6 bases, with 20 bases separating them. The CDR3 is 17 residues long. Germline assignment: CDR1 SEHNR and CDR2 FQNEAQ (reference sequence). The CDR3: CASSLGGLAKDGDTQYF. The CDR3 bases are TGTGCCAGCAGCTTAGGGGGGCTAGCGAAGGATGGGGATACGCAGTATTTT. The complete variable domain, with remaining parts taken from reference TRBV7-9 and TRBJ2-3, reads DTGVSQNPRHKITKRGQNVTFRCDPISEHNRLYWYRQTLGQGPEFLTYFQNEAQLEKSRLLSDRFSAERPKGSFSTLEIQRTEQGDSAMYLCASSLGGLAKDGDTQYFGPGTRLTVL.

In its sample, this clone was seen a few times. The CDR3 here is CASSLIWSTNEKLFF. CDR3 DNA: TGTGCCAGCTCCCTTATATGGAGTACTAATGAAAAACTGTTTTTT. The chain combines TRBV28 with TRBJ1-4; D is unclear. This CDR3 is built from 15 residues. Trimming left V 8 bases short and J 2 bases short, with 15 bases between. CDR1 is MDHEN and CDR2 is SYDVKM in the germline V gene. Combining the CDR3 with reference TRBV28 and TRBJ1-4 gives the whole variable domain DVKVTQSSRYLVKRTGEKVFLECVQDMDHENMFWYRQDPGLGLRLIYFSYDVKMKEKGDIPEGYSVSREKKERFSLILESASTNQTSMYLCASSLIWSTNEKLFFGSGTQLSVL.

The CDR3 DNA reads TGTGCCAGCAGCTTAAGACAGGTGGTCTCTTCACCCCTCCACTTT. This sequence encodes CASSLRQVVSSPLHF. The J gene is TRBJ1-6, the V gene TRBV5-6; D is perhaps TRBD1 (6 bases). V dropped 2 bases and J dropped 9 bases, with 15 bases sitting between them. Germline CDR1 reads SGHDT; CDR2 reads YYEEEE. This CDR3 is 15 amino acids long.

This chain uses TRBV5-4 with TRBJ2-3; D is uncertain. The CDR3 length is 12 residues. Germline V gene sequence: CDR1 SGHNT, CDR2 YYREEE (reference sequence). V shed 2 bases and J shed 2 bases, with 3 bases lying between them. Written as DNA, the CDR3 is TGTGCCAGCAGCTTATCCACAGATACGCAGTATTTT. It specifies CASSLSTDTQYF.

In its sample, this clone is medium-sized. J is TRBJ2-5 and V is TRBV2; tentatively, D is TRBD2 (5 bases). V lost 6 bases to trimming and J lost 1 base, with 12 bases between them. This CDR3 spans 14 amino acids. Germline loops: CDR1 SNHLY, CDR2 FYNNEI. CDR3 residues: CASSATSAQETQYF. The CDR3 DNA reads TGTGCCAGCAGCGCCACTAGTGCCCAAGAGACCCAGTACTTC.

The chain couples TRBV7-9 to TRBJ2-1, with D perhaps TRBD1 or TRBD2 (5 bases each). V lost 5 bases and J lost 2, with 16 bases in between. Germline values: CDR1 SEHNR, CDR2 FQNEAQ (reference sequence). This CDR3 comprises 16 residues. CDR3 coding DNA: TGTGCCAGCAGCCCGAGGGACCTAGGCCCCTACAATGAGCAGTTCTTC. It specifies CASSPRDLGPYNEQFF.

This chain joins TRBV19 and TRBJ1-3, with 7 bases that match TRBD1. This CDR3 contains 17 residues. Germline loops: CDR1 LNHDA, CDR2 SQIVND (reference sequence). Trimming at V came to 8 bases and at J to 0 bases, leaving 13 bases not matched to a gene. The CDR3 coding sequence is TGTGCCAGTTCCCCCGACAGGGAAAGCTCCTCTGGAAACACCATATATTTT. It encodes CASSPDRESSSGNTIYF.

V gene TRBV7-2 combines with J gene TRBJ1-5; weak D call: TRBD1 (5 bases). The ends were cut back, 1 base at V and 4 bases at J, with 14 bases in the middle. The V gene's germline CDR1 is SGHTA and CDR2 FQGNSA. The CDR3 totals 16 residues. CDR3 sequence reads: CASSLGGGGTNQPQHF. The CDR3 nucleotides read TGTGCCAGCAGCTTAGGGGGCGGGGGGACGAATCAGCCCCAGCATTTT.